This T cell receptor (beta chain) was captured in a study of blood T cell repertoires in COVID-19. For the study at large: Whether acute or convalescent, the COVID-19 samples came from the United States, Italy and Spain. PBMCs, B-cell-depleted T cells, or T cells were the source of the cDNA or gDNA that made up the material.

The Seattle patients joined while their infection was active and were tracked longitudinally afterward. The CDR3 sequence is 15 residues long. With 6 bases clipped from V and 9 bases from J, the junction kept 7 bases outside the gene matches. Germline lookup yields CDR1 MNHEY and CDR2 SMNVEV (reference sequence). As handled by the study authors: Amplification of reference gene primers was used by the study to estimate nucleated cell counts. Assay: immunoSEQ multiplex PCR; the TCRdb copy retains only in-frame clones and omits some. The V and J calls and clone size come from that table; D and trimming were worked out from the DNA. The sample carries 250,000 to 350,000 clones, 84% recorded once.

The receptor was derived from a person between 70 and 80 years old with COVID-19, enrolled during active disease. The sequencing input was peripheral blood. The chain uses TRBV27 and TRBJ2-1, with 14 bases aligning to TRBD2. The CDR3 DNA is TGTGCCAGCAGGGGGATGGGACTAGCGGGAGTTGAGCAGTTCTTC. This gives the protein CASRGMGLAGVEQFF.